Only one count was recorded for the clone carrying this T cell receptor (beta chain). CDR1 and CDR2 from the germline V gene are WSHSY and SAAADI. With V trimmed by 8 bases and J by 3 bases, 12 bases remained unmatched. The CDR3 covers 15 residues. Time point meaning: cycle 4 day 1 (C4D1), after 5 to 7 weeks of nivolumab. Brentuximab vedotin exposure varied, and every patient relapsed after autologous stem cell transplantation. These data originate in a study of PD-1 blockade in classical Hodgkin lymphoma. Generated by immunoSEQ multiplex PCR, the TCRdb table keeps only in-frame clones and is missing some. This table holds about 110,000 clones, around nine tenths found once.

Material: peripheral blood mononuclear cells (PBMCs), obtained before the fourth cycle of nivolumab. This receptor was obtained from a human donor with classical Hodgkin lymphoma. The rearrangement links TRBV10-2 to TRBJ1-1; 7 bases match TRBD1. The CDR3 DNA reads TGCGCCAGCCGGAGGTCAACAGGGGAGGACACTGAAGCTTTCTTT. Protein product: CASRRSTGEDTEAFF.